One T cell receptor beta chain is described in this entry. Antigen specificity is unknown. The data were taken from a study of blood T cells in healthy people across ages. Study-level background: Template-switching capture recovered about one barcoded beta molecule per two T cells. Study conclusions and caveats: The study found more naive CD4+ cells and higher diversity in long-lived than aged donors.

The germline CDR1 and CDR2 sequences are SGHVS and FNYEAQ. The CDR3 is 15 amino acids. Deletions cut 5 bases from V and 0 bases from J, with 11 bases between. For the second PCR, which ran for 7 to 11 cycles, a sample-barcoded 5' primer and a J-beta primer mix were used. Each CDR3 protein is one row after TCRdb ran MiXCR on the 5' RACE reads. The sample holds roughly 680,000 distinct CDR3 sequences, roughly 20% seen once. The TCR sequence derives from a man in his sixties or seventies in good health. The chain uses TRBV7-6 and TRBJ2-1; a possible D gene is TRBD2 (6 bases). The sequenced sample was blood. CDR3 amino acids: CASSPRLDSYNEQFF. DNA for the CDR3: TGTGCCAGCAGCCCGAGACTAGACTCCTACAATGAGCAGTTCTTC. The complete variable domain, with remaining parts taken from reference TRBV7-6 and TRBJ2-1, reads GAGVSQSPRYKVTKRGQDVALRCDPISGHVSLYWYRQALGQGPEFLTYFNYEAQQDKSGLPNDRFSAERPEGSISTLTIQRTEQRDSAMYRCASSPRLDSYNEQFFGPGTRLTVL.